This T cell receptor (beta chain) was sequenced for a study of radiation and T cells in renal cell carcinoma. This clone came up a few times. Germline V lookup: CDR1 SGDLS, CDR2 YYNGEE. V lost 0 bases, J lost 3 bases, and 13 bases lay in between. The CDR3 sequence is 16 residues long. TCRdb's table, derived via immunoSEQ multiplex PCR, lists solely in-frame clones and lacks some. The data hold about 43,000 clones, with roughly 80% observed a single time. The sample's time point: blood 4 weeks post-SBRT, at nephrectomy. The treatment here: 15 Gy SBRT to primary tumor, nephrectomy 4 weeks later. This chain connects TRBV9 to TRBJ2-1; D is possibly TRBD1 or TRBD2 (5 bases each). This TCR was recovered from a woman between 70 and 85 years old with renal cell carcinoma. Specimen: blood, collected from a patient whose treatment included radiotherapy and nephrectomy. This CDR3 is CASSVEGRVLYNEQFF. The DNA for the CDR3 is TGTGCCAGCAGCGTAGAGGGGCGGGTTCTCTACAATGAGCAGTTCTTC.